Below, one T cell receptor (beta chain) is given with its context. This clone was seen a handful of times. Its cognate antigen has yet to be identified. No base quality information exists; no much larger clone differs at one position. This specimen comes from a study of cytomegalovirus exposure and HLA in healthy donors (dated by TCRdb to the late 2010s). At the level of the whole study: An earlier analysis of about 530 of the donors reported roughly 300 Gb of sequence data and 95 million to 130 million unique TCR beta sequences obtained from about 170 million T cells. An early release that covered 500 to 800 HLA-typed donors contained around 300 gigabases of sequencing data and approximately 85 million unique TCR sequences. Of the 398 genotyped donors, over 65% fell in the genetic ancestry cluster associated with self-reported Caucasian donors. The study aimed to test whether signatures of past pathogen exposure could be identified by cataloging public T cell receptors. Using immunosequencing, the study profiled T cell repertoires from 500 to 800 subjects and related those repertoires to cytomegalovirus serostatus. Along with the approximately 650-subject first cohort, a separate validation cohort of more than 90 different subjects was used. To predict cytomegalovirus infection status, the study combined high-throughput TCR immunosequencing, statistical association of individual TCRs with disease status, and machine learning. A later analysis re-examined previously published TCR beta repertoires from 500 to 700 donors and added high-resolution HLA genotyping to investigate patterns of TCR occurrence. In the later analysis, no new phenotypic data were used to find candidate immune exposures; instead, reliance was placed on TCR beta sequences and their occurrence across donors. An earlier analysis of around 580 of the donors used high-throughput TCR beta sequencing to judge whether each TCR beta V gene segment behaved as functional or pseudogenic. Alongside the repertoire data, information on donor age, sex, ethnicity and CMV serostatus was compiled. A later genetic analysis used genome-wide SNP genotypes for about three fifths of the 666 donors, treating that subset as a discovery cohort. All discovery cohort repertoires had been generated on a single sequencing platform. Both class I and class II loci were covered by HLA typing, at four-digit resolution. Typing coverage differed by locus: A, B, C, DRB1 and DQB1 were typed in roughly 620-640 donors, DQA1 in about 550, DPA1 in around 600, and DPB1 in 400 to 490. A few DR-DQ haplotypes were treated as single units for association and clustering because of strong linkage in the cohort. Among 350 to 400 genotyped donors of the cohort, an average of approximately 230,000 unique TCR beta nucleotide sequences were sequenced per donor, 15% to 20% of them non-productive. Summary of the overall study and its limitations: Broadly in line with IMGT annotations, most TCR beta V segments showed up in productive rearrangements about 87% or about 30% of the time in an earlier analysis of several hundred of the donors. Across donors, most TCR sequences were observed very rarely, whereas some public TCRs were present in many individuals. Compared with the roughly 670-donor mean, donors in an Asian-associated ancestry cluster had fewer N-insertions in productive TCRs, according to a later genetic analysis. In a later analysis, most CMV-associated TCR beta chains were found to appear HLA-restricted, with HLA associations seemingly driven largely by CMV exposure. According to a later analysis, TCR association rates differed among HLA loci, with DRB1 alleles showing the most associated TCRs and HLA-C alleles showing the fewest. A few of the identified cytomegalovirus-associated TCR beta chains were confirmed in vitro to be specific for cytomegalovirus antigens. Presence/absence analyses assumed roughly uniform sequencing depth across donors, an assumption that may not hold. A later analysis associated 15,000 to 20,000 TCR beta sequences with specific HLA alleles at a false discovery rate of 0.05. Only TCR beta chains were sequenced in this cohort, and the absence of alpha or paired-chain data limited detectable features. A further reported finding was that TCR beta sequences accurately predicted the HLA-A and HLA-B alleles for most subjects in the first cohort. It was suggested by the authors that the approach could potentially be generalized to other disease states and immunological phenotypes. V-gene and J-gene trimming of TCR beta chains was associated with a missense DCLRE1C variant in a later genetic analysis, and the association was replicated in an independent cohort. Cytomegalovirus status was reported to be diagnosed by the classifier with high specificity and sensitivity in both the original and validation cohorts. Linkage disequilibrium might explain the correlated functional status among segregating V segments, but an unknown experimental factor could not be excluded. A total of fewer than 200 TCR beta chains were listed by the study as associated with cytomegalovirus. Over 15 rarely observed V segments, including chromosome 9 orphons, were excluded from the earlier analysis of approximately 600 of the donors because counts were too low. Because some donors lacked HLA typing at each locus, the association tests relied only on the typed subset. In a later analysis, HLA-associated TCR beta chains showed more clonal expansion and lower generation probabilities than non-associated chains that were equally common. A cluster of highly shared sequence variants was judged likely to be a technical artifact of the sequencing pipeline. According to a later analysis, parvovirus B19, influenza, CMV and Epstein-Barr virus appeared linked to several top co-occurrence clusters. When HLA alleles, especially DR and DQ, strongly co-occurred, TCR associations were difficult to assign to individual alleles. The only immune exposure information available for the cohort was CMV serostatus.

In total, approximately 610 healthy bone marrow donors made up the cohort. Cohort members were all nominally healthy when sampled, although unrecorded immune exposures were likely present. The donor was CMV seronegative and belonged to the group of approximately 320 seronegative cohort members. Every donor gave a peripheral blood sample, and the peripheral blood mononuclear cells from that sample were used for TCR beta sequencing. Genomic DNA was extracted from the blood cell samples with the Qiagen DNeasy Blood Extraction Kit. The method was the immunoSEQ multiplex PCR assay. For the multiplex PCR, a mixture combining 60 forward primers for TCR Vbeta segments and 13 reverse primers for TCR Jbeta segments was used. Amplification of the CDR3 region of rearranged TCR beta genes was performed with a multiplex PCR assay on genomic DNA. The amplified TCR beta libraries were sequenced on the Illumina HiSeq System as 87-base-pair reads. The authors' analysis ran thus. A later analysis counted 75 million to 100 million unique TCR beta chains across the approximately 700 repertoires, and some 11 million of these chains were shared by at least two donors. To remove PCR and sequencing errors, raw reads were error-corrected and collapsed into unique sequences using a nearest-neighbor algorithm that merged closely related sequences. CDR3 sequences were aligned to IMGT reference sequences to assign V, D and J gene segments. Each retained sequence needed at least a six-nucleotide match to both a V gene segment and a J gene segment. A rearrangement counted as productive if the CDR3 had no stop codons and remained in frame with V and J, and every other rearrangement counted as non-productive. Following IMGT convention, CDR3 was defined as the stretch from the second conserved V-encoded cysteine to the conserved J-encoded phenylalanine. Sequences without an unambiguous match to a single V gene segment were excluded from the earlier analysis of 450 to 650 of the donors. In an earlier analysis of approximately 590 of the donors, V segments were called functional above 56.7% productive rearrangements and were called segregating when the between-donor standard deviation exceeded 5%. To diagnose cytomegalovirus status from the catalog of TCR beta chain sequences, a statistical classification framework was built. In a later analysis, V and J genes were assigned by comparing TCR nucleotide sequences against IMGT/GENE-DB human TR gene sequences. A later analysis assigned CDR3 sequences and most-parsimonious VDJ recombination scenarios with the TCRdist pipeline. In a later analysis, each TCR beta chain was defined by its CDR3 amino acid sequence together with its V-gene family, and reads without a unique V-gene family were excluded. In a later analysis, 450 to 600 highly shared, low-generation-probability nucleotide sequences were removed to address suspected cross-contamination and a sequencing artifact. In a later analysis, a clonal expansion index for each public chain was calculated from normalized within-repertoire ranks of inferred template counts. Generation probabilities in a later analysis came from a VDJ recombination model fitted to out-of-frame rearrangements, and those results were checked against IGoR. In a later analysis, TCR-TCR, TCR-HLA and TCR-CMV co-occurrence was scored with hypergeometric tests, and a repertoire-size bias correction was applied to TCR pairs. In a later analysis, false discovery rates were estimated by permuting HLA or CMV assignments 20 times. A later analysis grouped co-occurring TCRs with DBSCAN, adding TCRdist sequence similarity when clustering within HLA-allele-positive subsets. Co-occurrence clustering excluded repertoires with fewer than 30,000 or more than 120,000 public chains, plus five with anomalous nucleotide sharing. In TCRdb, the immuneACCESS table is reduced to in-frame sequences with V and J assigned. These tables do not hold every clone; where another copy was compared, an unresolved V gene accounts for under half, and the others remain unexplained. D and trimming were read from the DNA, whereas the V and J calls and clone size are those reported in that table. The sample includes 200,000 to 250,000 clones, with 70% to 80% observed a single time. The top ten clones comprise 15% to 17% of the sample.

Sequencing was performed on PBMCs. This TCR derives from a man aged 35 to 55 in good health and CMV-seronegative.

The nucleotides are TGTGCCAGCAGCTTGGGCCAGGGGCGCGGCTATGGCTACACCTTC. Translation gives CASSLGQGRGYGYTF. The chain uses TRBV5-6 and TRBJ1-2; a tentative D call is TRBD1 (6 bases match). Cut back by 0 bases and 4 bases, the V and J ends lie 13 bases apart. Taken from the germline V gene, the CDR1 and CDR2 loops are SGHDT and YYEEEE. Its CDR3 holds 15 amino acids, cysteine through phenylalanine. Only CDR3 DNA is held: 45 bases, read in frame from base 1.